Below, 26 T cell receptor beta chains from the same sample are listed, as sequenced in a study of T cells after yellow fever vaccination. TCRdb used MiXCR to reprocess the 5' RACE reads, holding one entry per CDR3 protein. Of under 500,000 distinct CDR3 sequences in the sample, about 19% were seen once. The sequenced sample was PBMCs, obtained before the yellow fever booster vaccination. The source is a man aged 18 to 29 who received the YFV17D yellow fever vaccine.

The chain is built from TRBV4-3 and TRBJ1-3; possibly TRBD1 for D (5 bases). The CDR3 covers 15 residues. Trimming took off 4 bases at V and 0 bases at J, with 10 bases between the two ends. Germline assignment: CDR1 LGHNA and CDR2 YSLEER. In DNA form, the CDR3 reads TGCGCCAGCAGCCTACTAGACAGCTCTGGAAACACCATATATTTT. As protein: CASSLLDSSGNTIYF.

This clonotype came up a few times. The J gene is TRBJ2-7, the V gene TRBV5-5; D unclear. Germline V gene sequence: CDR1 SGHKS, CDR2 YYEKEE (reference sequence). This CDR3 spans 14 amino acids. Trimming took off 0 bases at V and 0 bases at J, with 7 bases between the two ends. CDR3 residues: CASSLARSSYEQYV. The CDR3 DNA reads TGTGCCAGCAGCTTGGCACGGAGCTCCTACGAGCAGTACGTC.

This sequence joins TRBV6-5 and TRBJ2-1, with 8 nucleotides matching TRBD2. The CDR3 spans 15 residues. J lost 3 bases, V lost 2 bases, and 3 bases had no gene match. From germline, CDR1 is MNHEY and CDR2 SVGAGI. CDR3 sequence (DNA): TGTGCCAGCAGTTACGGCGGGGGGAACTACAATGAGCAGTTCTTC. Residues: CASSYGGGNYNEQFF.

This clonotype was seen more than once but under ten times. This chain's CDR3 is CASSVSGYEQYF. In nucleotides, the CDR3 is TGTGCCAGCAGCGTGTCGGGCTACGAGCAGTACTTC. The rearrangement uses TRBV5-5 and TRBJ2-7; D gene unclear. Looked up from germline, CDR1 is SGHKS and CDR2 is YYEKEE (reference sequence). The V end lost 4 bases, the J end lost 3 bases, and 8 bases lay between the germline ends. The CDR3 runs 12 residues.

The V and J genes are TRBV3-1 and TRBJ1-2; 7 nucleotides agree with TRBD1. This CDR3 region has 14 residues. Germline assignment: CDR1 LGHDT and CDR2 YNNKEL (reference sequence). Losses at the gene ends were 1 base for V and 5 bases for J; bases not matched to a gene: 4. CDR3 loop: CASSQGGQLYGYTF. The CDR3, as DNA: TGTGCCAGCAGCCAAGGGGGACAGTTGTATGGCTACACCTTC.

This rearrangement joins TRBV7-3 to TRBJ2-5, with 15 bases matching TRBD2. From germline, CDR1 is SGHTA and CDR2 FQGTGA. This CDR3 spans 17 amino acids. The V gene end was trimmed by 5 bases and the J gene end by 5 bases; junction bases not matched to a gene: 9. The DNA for the CDR3 is TGTGCCAGCAGCCCGCAGGGACTAGCGGGGGGCGGGGAGACCCAGTACTTC. It codes for CASSPQGLAGGGETQYF.

This clonotype turned up a few times. The chain has TRBV28 and TRBJ2-2; possible D gene TRBD1, 6 bases. CDR3 length: 14 amino acids. CDR1 is MDHEN, CDR2 SYDVKM, per germline. Trimming cost V 8 bases and J 8 bases, with 18 bases left between them. CDR3 amino acids: CASGTGPSEGELFF. CDR3 bases: TGTGCCAGCGGCACAGGGCCCTCGGAGGGGGAGCTGTTTTTT.

This clonotype was seen more than once but under ten times. The chain links TRBV4-1 to TRBJ2-1, with D possibly matching TRBD1 (5 bases). The CDR3 extends over 14 amino acids. In germline, CDR1 is MGHRA, CDR2 YSYEKL. The V end lost 3 bases, the J end lost 7 bases, and 13 bases lay between the germline ends. The CDR3 sequence: CASSHPTAGNEQFF. CDR3 DNA: TGCGCCAGCAGCCACCCGACAGCTGGGAATGAGCAGTTCTTC.

This clonotype was seen many times. This sequence joins TRBV12-3 or TRBV12-4 and TRBJ2-3; a weak D match, TRBD2 (6 bases). Trimming shortened V by 3 bases and J by 4 bases, and 11 bases separated the two germline ends. The CDR3 is 14 residues long. CDR3 amino acids: CASSFAGSPDTQYF. In nucleotides, the CDR3 is TGTGCCAGCAGTTTCGCGGGGTCCCCAGATACGCAGTATTTT.

The J gene is TRBJ2-5, the V gene TRBV30; perhaps TRBD2 as D (5 bases). The V end was cut by 0 bases, the J end by 4 bases, with 15 bases between. Per the germline V gene, CDR1 is GTSNPN and CDR2 is SVGIG (reference sequence). The CDR3 runs to 15 residues. Here the CDR3 reads CAWSVGAAVGETQYF. In DNA form, the CDR3 reads TGTGCCTGGAGTGTCGGAGCGGCCGTCGGAGAGACCCAGTACTTC. The full variable domain, completed using reference TRBV30 and TRBJ2-5, is SQTIHQWPATLVQPVGSPLSLECTVEGTSNPNLYWYRQAAGRGLQLLFYSVGIGQISSEVPQNLSASRPQDRQFILSSKKLLLSDSGFYLCAWSVGAAVGETQYFGPGTRLLVL.

This chain uses TRBV5-1 with TRBJ2-7; D remains unclear. Trimming took 5 bases from V and 6 from J, leaving 15 bases between them. Per germline, CDR1 SGHRS and CDR2 YFSETQ. The CDR3 loop spans 13 amino acids. The CDR3 DNA follows: TGCGCCAGCAGACGCTCAAGCACATCCGAGCAGTACTTC. It translates to CASRRSSTSEQYF.

This clonotype was observed a handful of times. The chain recombines TRBV12-3 or TRBV12-4 with TRBJ1-6, with D possibly matching TRBD1 (5 bases). This CDR3 has 14 residues. Trimming removed 6 bases at V and 10 bases at J, with 16 bases between. CDR3 region: CASSPRGDQSPLHF. CDR3 nucleotide sequence: TGTGCCAGCAGCCCAAGGGGAGATCAGTCACCCCTCCACTTT.

The rearrangement joins TRBV4-3 to TRBJ2-1; 7 bases fit TRBD1. This CDR3 region has 18 residues. V dropped 4 bases and J dropped 2; count of bases not matched to a gene: 14. Germline CDR1 and CDR2: LGHNA and YSLEER. The CDR3 region has the DNA TGCGCCAGCAGCCGACGCACCTCCGGGACAGCCGCCTACAATGAGCAGTTCTTC. Its translation: CASSRRTSGTAAYNEQFF.

This clonotype has only a few counts. This chain joins TRBV10-1 and TRBJ1-1, with TRBD1 matching 10 bases. CDR1 is WNHNN and CDR2 is SYGVQD in the germline V gene (reference sequence). Germline trimming cut 5 bases from V and 0 bases from J; bases unmatched to any gene: 15. This CDR3 spans 19 amino acids. This CDR3 is CASSPGTGVAQIMNTEAFF. CDR3 bases: TGCGCCAGCAGTCCCGGGACAGGGGTTGCACAAATCATGAACACTGAAGCTTTCTTT.

This clonotype has just a few counts. The V and J genes are TRBV18 and TRBJ1-1; a possible D gene is TRBD1 (5 bases). The germline V gene encodes CDR1 KGHSH and CDR2 LQKENI. V shed 5 bases and J shed 2 bases, with 12 bases lying between them. The CDR3 is 14 residues long. The chain's CDR3 is CASSASGVNTEAFF. CDR3 DNA sequence: TGTGCCAGCTCAGCCTCGGGGGTCAACACTGAAGCTTTCTTT. Based on the CDR3 plus reference TRBV18 and TRBJ1-1, the full variable domain is NAGVMQNPRHLVRRRGQEARLRCSPMKGHSHVYWYRQLPEEGLKFMVYLQKENIIDESGMPKERFSAEFPKEGPSILRIQQVVRGDSAAYFCASSASGVNTEAFFGQGTRLTVV.

The genes are TRBV12-5 and TRBJ2-3; 10 positions match TRBD2. V lost 0 bases, J lost 6 bases, and 6 bases stayed unmatched. There are 16 residues in the CDR3. Germline loops: CDR1 LGHNT, CDR2 FRNRAP. In DNA form, the CDR3 reads TGTGCTAGTGGTTTGGTAAGCGGGGGGGCCACGGATACGCAGTATTTT. Its protein product is CASGLVSGGATDTQYF.

The J gene is TRBJ2-4, the V gene TRBV9, with D perhaps matching TRBD1 or TRBD2 (6 bases each). Germline V gives CDR1 SGDLS, CDR2 YYNGEE. Trimming left V 1 base short and J 7 bases short, with 9 bases between. The CDR3 extends over 13 amino acids. CDR3 sequence: CASSVTGGNIQYF. DNA of the CDR3: TGTGCCAGCAGCGTAACCGGGGGCAACATTCAGTACTTC.

The chain couples TRBV4-1 to TRBJ1-2; 11 bases are shared with TRBD1. The CDR3 sequence is 14 residues long. Trimming at V came to 5 bases and at J to 3 bases, leaving 2 bases not matched to a gene. CDR1 is MGHRA, CDR2 YSYEKL, per germline. The CDR3 bases are TGCGCCAGCAGCGTGGGACAGGGGGACTATGGCTACACCTTC. Translating gives CASSVGQGDYGYTF.

This clonotype was counted between two and nine times. V is TRBV20-1 and J is TRBJ1-2, with D uncertain. Germline loops: CDR1 DFQATT, CDR2 SNEGSKA (reference sequence). The CDR3 consists of 11 residues. Trimming cost V 5 bases and J 3 bases, with 7 bases left between them. Written as DNA, the CDR3 is TGCAGTGCTGCTACGGACTATGGCTACACCTTC. Protein: CSAATDYGYTF.

This clonotype was detected only a few times. J is TRBJ1-2 and V is TRBV10-3; D ambiguous. The CDR3 runs to 15 residues. In germline, CDR1 is ENHRY, CDR2 SYGVKD. V was clipped by 0 bases and J by 3 bases, with 11 bases between them. This CDR3 is CAISESTRGHYGYTF. The CDR3 DNA sequence: TGTGCCATCAGTGAGTCGACGCGGGGTCACTATGGCTACACCTTC.

A few counts support this clonotype. The genes are TRBV11-2 and TRBJ2-5, with 13 nucleotides matching TRBD2. V shed 5 bases, J shed 1 base, and the junction held 10 bases outside the gene matches. The germline CDR1 and CDR2 sequences are SGHAT and FQNNGV. This CDR3 is 18 amino acids long. CDR3 bases: TGTGCCAGCAGCGTAAGACTAGCGGGGGGTCCCCTCCAAGAGACCCAGTACTTC. This codes for CASSVRLAGGPLQETQYF.

The genes are TRBV11-1 and TRBJ1-1; D call uncertain. Trimming pared 1 base from V and 3 bases from J, leaving 9 bases between. Germline V CDR1 and CDR2: SGHAT, FQDESV (reference sequence). This CDR3 is built from 14 residues. This CDR3 is CASSLGRVYTEAFF. In DNA form, the CDR3 reads TGTGCCAGCAGCTTAGGACGGGTTTACACTGAAGCTTTCTTT.

In its sample, this clonotype was seen a few times. The rearrangement links TRBV5-4 to TRBJ2-5; D unclear. The germline V gene has CDR1 SGHNT and CDR2 YYREEE (reference sequence). V was pared by 0 bases and J by 4 bases, with 10 bases between. This CDR3 is 14 amino acids long. The CDR3 is CASSLGVGGETQYF. CDR3 nucleotides: TGTGCCAGCAGCTTGGGGGTGGGCGGAGAGACCCAGTACTTC.

The gene calls are TRBV30 and TRBJ2-4; D unclear. The CDR3 has 11 residues. CDR1 and CDR2 from the germline V gene are GTSNPN and SVGIG (reference sequence). V was trimmed by 1 base and J by 8 bases, leaving 6 bases between them. The CDR3: CAWSAADIQYF. The CDR3 region has the DNA TGTGCCTGGAGTGCGGCGGACATTCAGTACTTC.

The rearrangement uses TRBV7-9 and TRBJ2-1, with 13 positions matching TRBD2. CDR1 and CDR2 (germline): SEHNR, FQNEAQ (reference sequence). V lost 5 bases to trimming and J lost 4 bases; unmatched junction nucleotides: 17. This CDR3 has 20 amino acids. CDR3 nucleotide sequence: TGTGCCAGCAGCCCAACCGACCCGGGACTAGCGGGGAAGACTTACAATGAGCAGTTCTTC. Amino acid sequence: CASSPTDPGLAGKTYNEQFF.

CDR3 bases: TGTGCCAGCAGCTGGGGTCCACCCACAGATACGCAGTATTTT. Translated: CASSWGPPTDTQYF. The J gene is TRBJ2-3, the V gene TRBV6-6; D unresolved. This CDR3 contains 14 residues. Germline V gives CDR1 MNHNY, CDR2 SVGAGI (reference sequence). Trimming removed 6 bases at V and 2 bases at J, with 12 bases between.